The 32 T cell receptor beta chains in this list originate from one sample, sequenced in a study of blood T cells in healthy people across ages. Combining a sample-barcoded 5' primer with a J-beta primer mix, a second PCR ran for roughly 6 to 11 cycles. TCRdb used MiXCR to reprocess the 5' RACE reads, holding one entry per CDR3 protein. This sample yields fewer than 1 million distinct CDR3 sequences, of which around 43% are seen a single time; about a fifth belongs to the top ten. The sample was blood. The receptors originated from a man aged 55 to 69 in good health.

A remark on this clonotype: Mismatch with germline at one junction end may stem from a read error. The chain is built from TRBV6-1 and TRBJ2-3; 9 bases are shared with TRBD2. Germline assignment: CDR1 MNHNS and CDR2 SASEGT. This CDR3 has 16 residues. The CDR3 DNA sequence: TGTGCCAGCAGTCAAGCGGGGGGATTGCGCACAGATACGCAGTATTTT. Protein product: CASSQAGGLRTDTQYF.

This clonotype was observed a handful of times. The chain links TRBV6-2 or TRBV6-3 to TRBJ2-5, with 7 nucleotides matching TRBD1. The CDR3 is 14 amino acids. J gave up 4 bases and V 0 bases, and 2 bases lay outside the gene matches. From germline, CDR1 is MNHEY and CDR2 SVGEGT. The CDR3 here is CASSYSGTAETQYF. Written as DNA, the CDR3 is TGTGCCAGCAGTTACTCTGGGACAGCAGAGACCCAGTACTTC.

This clonotype was seen once. The chain has TRBV20-1 and TRBJ1-1, with D possibly matching TRBD1 (5 bases). CDR1 DFQATT and CDR2 SNEGSKA come from the germline V gene (reference sequence). This CDR3 is built from 10 residues. The V gene lost 7 bases and the J gene lost 11 bases, with 14 bases spanning the gap. CDR3 in DNA: TGCAGTGTAAGAAGGGGAAGGGCTTTCTTT. Encoded protein: CSVRRGRAFF.

The rearrangement links TRBV2 to TRBJ2-7, with D maybe TRBD2 (6 bases). Matching the DNA end better, TRBJ2-5 makes the J call doubtful. There are 14 residues in the CDR3. Germline V gives CDR1 SNHLY, CDR2 FYNNEI. The CDR3 DNA reads TGTGCCAGCAGTGGGAATAGCGGACAAGAGACCCAGTACTTC. It codes for CASSGNSGQETQYF.

The V call is TRBV30, the J call TRBJ2-2; D gene ambiguous. Trimming stripped 0 bases from V and 4 bases from J, with 6 bases between. The CDR3 runs to 13 residues. The V gene's germline CDR1 is GTSNPN and CDR2 SVGIG (reference sequence). In nucleotides, the CDR3 is TGTGCCTGGAGTGTAGGGTTCACCGGGGAGCTGTTTTTT. As protein: CAWSVGFTGELFF.

V and J are TRBV14 and TRBJ1-1; 7 bases match TRBD1. The germline CDR1 and CDR2 sequences are SGHDN and FVKESK. The trim removed 2 bases at V and 0 bases at J, leaving 9 bases unmatched. The CDR3 contains 17 residues. CDR3: CASSQRTGGLMNTEAFF. Here the CDR3 DNA reads TGTGCCAGCAGCCAAAGGACAGGAGGACTCATGAACACTGAAGCTTTCTTT.

The chain has TRBV21-1 and TRBJ2-5; the D segment call TRBD1 is taken from the table without a DNA check. TRBV21-1 represents a pseudogene. The length of the CDR3 is 16 residues. The CDR3 loop reads CASSKSRDQYQETQYF. CDR3 coding DNA: TGTGCCAGCAGCAAAAGTCGGGACCAGTATCAAGAGACCCAGTACTTC.

This clonotype was detected only once. The junction does not match germline at one end; this may be a read error. The J gene is TRBJ2-5, the V gene TRBV4-3; perhaps TRBD2 as D (6 bases). The germline V gene encodes CDR1 LGHNA and CDR2 YSLEER. This CDR3 has 14 residues. The CDR3 here is CAGSGGWGQETQYF. CDR3 DNA: TGCGCCGGCAGTGGAGGGTGGGGCCAAGAGACCCAGTACTTC.

This rearrangement joins TRBV7-2 to TRBJ2-7; D call uncertain. Germline CDR1 SGHTA, CDR2 FQGNSA. The CDR3 has 15 residues. V lost 1 base and J 1 base, leaving 11 bases between the germline ends. The CDR3 DNA reads TGTACCAGCAGCTTAGGCCAGAACCCTTCCTACGAGCAGTACTTC. This translates into CTSSLGQNPSYEQYF.

V is TRBV27 and J is TRBJ2-2, with 12 nucleotides matching TRBD2. V trimming: 2 bases; J trimming: 7 bases; junction bases outside the gene matches: 5. The CDR3 is 16 residues long. From germline, CDR1 is MNHEY and CDR2 SMNVEV (reference sequence). Written as DNA, the CDR3 is TGTGCCAGCAGTTTACGGACTAGCGGGGTCGGCGGGGAGCTGTTTTTT. This gives the protein CASSLRTSGVGGELFF.

The rearrangement links TRBV25-1 to TRBJ2-3; 8 bases map to TRBD1. The CDR3 is 15 amino acids. In germline, CDR1 is MGHDK, CDR2 SYGVNS. Unmatched junction bases numbered 7, after V lost 5 bases and J lost 3 bases. Written as DNA, the CDR3 is TGTGCCAGCAGTTCCCTGGACAGGGAGACAGATACGCAGTATTTT. Protein product: CASSSLDRETDTQYF.

Comment on this clonotype: A clone one base away is much larger, so this may be a read error. V usage is TRBV29-1 and J usage is TRBJ1-2; a weak D match, TRBD1 (6 bases). There are 11 residues in the CDR3. V shed 6 bases and J shed 12 bases, with 17 bases lying between them. Germline CDR1 SQVTM, CDR2 ANQGSEA. This chain's CDR3 is CSVPQGRGHTF. CDR3 in DNA: TGCAGCGTCCCACAGGGTAGGGGCCACACCTTC.

This clonotype was picked up a small number of times. The CDR3 here is CASRTETYGYTF. For the CDR3, the DNA is TGTGCCAGCAGGACCGAGACCTATGGCTACACCTTC. The chain links TRBV6-1 to TRBJ1-2; D unclear. The germline CDR1 and CDR2 sequences are MNHNS and SASEGT. The CDR3 consists of 12 residues. V was shortened by 6 bases and J by 4 bases, with 9 bases between the two germline ends.

This sequence joins TRBV19 and TRBJ2-5; weak D call: TRBD1 (6 bases). Judging by the DNA end, TRBJ2-7 fits better; the J call may be wrong. The CDR3 consists of 14 residues. The germline CDR1 and CDR2 sequences are LNHDA and SQIVND (reference sequence). CDR3 amino acids: CASSIGDNPSEQYF. The CDR3 region has the DNA TGTGCCAGTAGTATTGGGGACAACCCTTCCGAGCAGTACTTC.

The gene calls are TRBV18 and TRBJ2-7; the match to TRBD1 covers 8 bases. CDR1 is KGHSH, CDR2 LQKENI, per germline. After removal of 6 bases from V and 3 bases from J, the junction contained 7 bases not matched to a gene. The CDR3 covers 14 residues. The CDR3 DNA reads as TGTGCCAGCTCGCCAACCACAGGGGGCTACGAGCAGTACTTC. It yields the protein CASSPTTGGYEQYF.

This chain uses TRBV20-1 with TRBJ2-7; D might be TRBD1 (6 bases). This CDR3 comprises 14 residues. The ends were cut back, 5 bases at V and 2 bases at J, with 16 bases in the middle. Germline CDR1 reads DFQATT; CDR2 reads SNEGSKA (reference sequence). CDR3: CSAPSPNRAYEQYF. The CDR3 DNA is TGCAGTGCTCCTTCGCCCAACAGGGCCTACGAGCAGTACTTC.

This clonotype was seen a handful of times. CDR3 nucleotide sequence: TGTGCCAGCAGCCTGGACGTTTACGAGCAGTACTTC. It encodes CASSLDVYEQYF. The chain recombines TRBV7-9 with TRBJ2-7; the D is unclear. The CDR3 length is 12 residues. V was pared by 5 bases and J by 4 bases, with 9 bases between. Germline lookup yields CDR1 SEHNR and CDR2 FQNEAQ (reference sequence).

This clonotype was recorded a few times. The genes are TRBV6-5 and TRBJ1-6; 9 bases fit TRBD1. Trimming at V came to 6 bases and at J to 9 bases, leaving 9 bases not matched to a gene. The CDR3 contains 15 residues. Germline V gene sequence: CDR1 MNHEY, CDR2 SVGAGI. The CDR3 loop reads CASSLQGALGSPLHF. As DNA, the CDR3 is TGTGCCAGCAGCCTACAGGGGGCTCTGGGTTCACCCCTCCACTTT.

This chain uses TRBV16 with TRBJ1-3; tentatively, D is TRBD1 (5 bases). Germline assignment: CDR1 KGHSY and CDR2 FQNENV. The CDR3 extends over 16 amino acids. V shed 0 bases and J shed 4 bases, with 13 bases lying between them. DNA of the CDR3: TGTGCCAGCAGCCAATCTGCCGGGACCTCGGGAAACACCATATATTTT. Protein: CASSQSAGTSGNTIYF.

This chain uses TRBV4-3 with TRBJ2-7; possible D gene TRBD2, 5 bases. The CDR3 spans 15 residues. Between the trimmed V and J ends, which lost 1 base and 0 bases, there was a span of 10 bases. The germline V gene encodes CDR1 LGHNA and CDR2 YSLEER. CDR3 region: CASSQVSGSSYEQYF. The DNA of the CDR3 is TGCGCCAGCAGCCAAGTTTCGGGGAGCTCCTACGAGCAGTACTTC.

The chain is built from TRBV28 and TRBJ2-7; D assignment may be TRBD1 or TRBD2 (5 bases each). Germline CDR1 MDHEN, CDR2 SYDVKM. The CDR3 is made up of 12 amino acids. The V gene lost 7 bases and the J gene lost 7 bases, with 14 bases spanning the gap. The CDR3 reads CASKGTPREQYF. Written as DNA, the CDR3 is TGTGCCAGCAAGGGGACCCCTAGGGAGCAGTACTTC.

The chain employs TRBV15 and TRBJ2-7; TRBD1 matches 12 bases. The closer fit of TRBJ2-5 to the DNA end suggests the J call may be wrong. Per the germline V gene, CDR1 is LNHNV and CDR2 is YYDKDF (reference sequence). The CDR3 length is 16 residues. The CDR3 DNA sequence: TGTGCCACCAGCAGAGCCGGGACAGGGGGCCTTCAGACCCAGTACTTC. Translation: CATSRAGTGGLQTQYF.

This clonotype appeared many times. The gene calls are TRBV7-9 and TRBJ2-7; TRBD2 agrees at 7 bases. CDR3 length: 15 residues. V shed 1 base and J 5 bases; nucleotides not matched to a gene: 8. Germline V gene lookup returns CDR1 SEHNR and CDR2 FQNEAQ (reference sequence). The CDR3 reads CASSLGDGGRNEQYF. CDR3 DNA sequence: TGTGCCAGCAGCTTAGGGGACGGGGGGAGAAACGAGCAGTACTTC.

This clonotype was counted only a few times. The chain recombines TRBV6-2 or TRBV6-3 with TRBJ1-6, with TRBD1 as a possible D gene (5 bases). Trimming pared 6 bases from V and 5 bases from J, leaving 14 bases between. This CDR3 is 15 amino acids long. Germline V gives CDR1 MNHEY, CDR2 SVGEGT. The CDR3, as DNA: TGTGCCAGCAGCGGGACCGGGCGGAATAATTCACCCCTCCACTTT. Protein product: CASSGTGRNNSPLHF.

This clonotype showed up just a few times. The chain uses TRBV3-1 and TRBJ2-1; weak D call: TRBD1 (6 bases). The CDR3 sequence is 14 residues long. Deletions cut 4 bases from V and 5 bases from J, with 12 bases between. Germline V gene sequence: CDR1 LGHDT, CDR2 YNNKEL (reference sequence). The DNA of the CDR3 is TGTGCCAGCAGCCTCCGGGACACTAACAATGAGCAGTTCTTC. Its translation: CASSLRDTNNEQFF.

In DNA form, the CDR3 reads TGTGCCAGCACCCGTAGGGCGGGCAATCAGCCCCAGCATTTT. It codes for CASTRRAGNQPQHF. V and J are TRBV12-3 or TRBV12-4 and TRBJ1-5, with D unresolved. Trimming left V 7 bases short and J 2 bases short, with 12 bases between. The CDR3 sequence is 14 residues long.

The chain couples TRBV5-1 to TRBJ2-4; TRBD1 aligns across 12 bases. This CDR3 contains 20 residues. Trimming took 0 bases from V and 0 from J; bases not matched to a gene: 10. CDR1 and CDR2 (germline): SGHRS, YFSETQ. CDR3 nucleotides: TGCGCCAGCAGCTTGGCGGGACAGGGGGCGAGGGGACTAGCCAAAAACATTCAGTACTTC. Protein: CASSLAGQGARGLAKNIQYF. Drawing the rest from reference TRBV5-1 and TRBJ2-4, the complete variable domain is KAGVTQTPRYLIKTRGQQVTLSCSPISGHRSVSWYQQTPGQGLQFLFEYFSETQRNKGNFPGRFSGRQFSNSRSEMNVSTLELGDSALYLCASSLAGQGARGLAKNIQYFGAGTRLSVL.

The V call is TRBV4-3, the J call TRBJ2-3; unclear D gene. CDR3 length equals 16 residues. Germline-derived CDR1 and CDR2 are LGHNA and YSLEER. Trimming stripped 1 base from V and 4 bases from J, with 15 bases between. This CDR3 reads CASSQGAAESSDTQYF. The CDR3 DNA follows: TGCGCCAGCAGCCAAGGCGCCGCGGAGTCATCAGATACGCAGTATTTT.

The chain uses TRBV20-1 and TRBJ1-6, with D possibly TRBD1 on 5 matching bases. This CDR3 spans 16 amino acids. Germline V gene data show CDR1 as DFQATT and CDR2 as SNEGSKA (reference sequence). V was shortened by 2 bases and J by 1 base, with 12 bases between the two germline ends. For the CDR3, the DNA is TGCAGTGCTAGACGGAGGGGAGGGTCCTATAATTCACCCCTCCACTTT. Its protein product is CSARRRGGSYNSPLHF.

This sequence joins TRBV6-5 and TRBJ2-5; 8 nucleotides align to TRBD2. The germline gives CDR1 MNHEY, CDR2 SVGAGI. Trimming took 6 bases from V and 5 from J; bases not matched to a gene: 5. The CDR3 has 13 residues. The DNA of the CDR3 is TGTGCCAGCAGCCGGACTAGCCGGGAGACCCAGTACTTC. As protein: CASSRTSRETQYF.

The V gene is TRBV29-1, the J gene TRBJ1-1, with D possibly TRBD1 on 6 matching bases. CDR3 size: 14 residues. V lost 2 bases to trimming and J lost 3 bases, with 13 bases between them. Germline V gene sequence: CDR1 SQVTM, CDR2 ANQGSEA. CDR3 nucleotides: TGCAGCGTTGAATGGGGGGGGGCTGACACTGAAGCTTTCTTT. Translation: CSVEWGGADTEAFF.

As DNA, the CDR3 is TGTGCCACTAAGTCGACCGGGGAGCTGTTTTTT. Its protein product is CATKSTGELFF. The chain uses TRBV10-3 and TRBJ2-2, with D unresolved. V was cut by 10 bases and J by 5 bases, with 8 bases left in between. Germline values: CDR1 ENHRY, CDR2 SYGVKD. This CDR3 contains 11 residues.